The rows below give T cell receptor beta chains drawn from one sample of a study of blood T cell repertoires in COVID-19. Some clones are missing from TCRdb's copy, which holds only in-frame ones; the method was immunoSEQ multiplex PCR. The data contain 180,000 or so clones, about 75% of them singletons. The material sequenced was peripheral blood. The origin of the receptors is a woman between 50 and 59 years old with active or convalescent COVID-19. Both conserved end residues are part of each CDR3. D genes are given only for firm matches.

D gene,J gene,V gene,CDR3 DNA,CDR3 protein
-,TRBJ2-5,TRBV4-3,TGCGCCAGCAGCCAAGATTACGCGGGGTCCCAGTACTTC,CASSQDYAGSQYF
-,TRBJ2-2,TRBV30,TGTGCCTGGAGTGTACCAGGGATCACCGGGGAGCTGTTTTTT,CAWSVPGITGELFF
TRBD2,TRBJ2-2,TRBV3-1/TRBV3-2,TGTGCCAGCAGCCACGGGGGGGGCGGCAACACCGGGGAGCTGTTTTTT,CASSHGGGGNTGELFF
-,TRBJ2-6,TRBV30,TGTGCCTCCCTTCTCGCTGGGGCCAACGTCCTGACTTTC,CASLLAGANVLTF
TRBD1,TRBJ2-4,TRBV6-5,TGTGCCGCCTCCCGGGACAGGGCAAACATTCAGTACTTC,CAASRDRANIQYF
-,TRBJ1-1,TRBV20-1,TGCAGTGCATCCCCGGGAGCTGAAGCTTTCTTT,CSASPGAEAFF
-,TRBJ1-2,TRBV5-4,TGTGCCAGCAGCTTGGCCGTAAGGGGCTATGGCTACACCTTC,CASSLAVRGYGYTF
TRBD2,TRBJ2-7,TRBV5-1,TGCGCCAGCAGCTTGGTTAGCGGGAGGAGTGAGCAGTACTTC,CASSLVSGRSEQYF
TRBD1,TRBJ1-1,TRBV9,TGTGCCAGCAGTGGGGACAGGGGGCAAACTGAAGCTTTCTTT,CASSGDRGQTEAFF
-,TRBJ2-7,TRBV19,TGTGCCAGTAAATTGGCGGGGAGCGGCAGCGAGCAGTACTTC,CASKLAGSGSEQYF
TRBD2,TRBJ2-3,TRBV7-2,TGTGCCAGCAGCTTAAGGACTAGCGGGGGAGTATTCAGCACAGATACGCAGTATTTT,CASSLRTSGGVFSTDTQYF
TRBD1,TRBJ1-2,TRBV3-1/TRBV3-2,TGTGCCAGCAGCAATAACGGACAGGGTGGTGGCTACACCTTC,CASSNNGQGGGYTF
-,TRBJ2-3,TRBV12-5,TGTGCTAGTGGTTTGGTCTTCACAGATACGCAGTATTTT,CASGLVFTDTQYF
TRBD2,TRBJ2-2,TRBV5-1,TGCGCCAGCAGCTTGGCTAGCGGGAAATTCGACACCGGGGAGCTGTTTTTT,CASSLASGKFDTGELFF
TRBD2,TRBJ2-1,TRBV7-2,TGTGCCAGCAGCCCACTGGGGGGGGGTACTGAGCAGTTCTTC,CASSPLGGGTEQFF
TRBD1,TRBJ1-6,TRBV3-1/TRBV3-2,TGTGCCAGCAGCCAACCGAGGACAGGGGCTCCTTCACCCCTCCACTTT,CASSQPRTGAPSPLHF
TRBD1,TRBJ1-2,TRBV10-3,TGTGCCATCAGATCTCGACAGGGGCGCTATGGCTACACCTTC,CAIRSRQGRYGYTF
-,TRBJ1-2,TRBV9,TGTGCCAGCAGCGTAGGTCTCTCAGGTGGCTACACCTTC,CASSVGLSGGYTF
TRBD1,TRBJ1-5,TRBV2,TGTGCCAGCAATGGACAGGGGGCCAGGCAGCCCCAGCATTTT,CASNGQGARQPQHF
TRBD1,TRBJ2-1,TRBV13,TGTGCCAGCAGCTCCCGGGACAGGACTGACAATGAGCAGTTCTTC,CASSSRDRTDNEQFF